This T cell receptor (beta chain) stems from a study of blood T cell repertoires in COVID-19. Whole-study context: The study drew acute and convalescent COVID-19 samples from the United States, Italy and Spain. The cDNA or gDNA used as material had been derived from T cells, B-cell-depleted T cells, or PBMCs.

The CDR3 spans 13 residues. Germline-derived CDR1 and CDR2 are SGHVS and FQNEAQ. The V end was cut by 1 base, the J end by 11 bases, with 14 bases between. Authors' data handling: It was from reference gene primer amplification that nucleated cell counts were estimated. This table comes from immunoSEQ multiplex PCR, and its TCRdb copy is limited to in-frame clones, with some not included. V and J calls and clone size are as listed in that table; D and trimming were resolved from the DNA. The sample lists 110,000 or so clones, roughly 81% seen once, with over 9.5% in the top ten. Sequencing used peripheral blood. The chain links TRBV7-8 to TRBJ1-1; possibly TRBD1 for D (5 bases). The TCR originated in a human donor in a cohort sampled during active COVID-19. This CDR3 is CASSLGGGLSAFF. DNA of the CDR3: TGTGCCAGCAGCTTAGGGGGGGGGTTGTCGGCTTTCTTT.